This TCR beta chain was captured in a study of shared clonotypes between healthy human individuals. The wider study: Per donor, CD8 memory used one plate, CD8 naive used two, CD4 memory used three and CD4 naive used three.

TCRdb's table, derived via immunoSEQ multiplex PCR, lists solely in-frame clones and lacks some. Altogether some 2.1 million clones are present, just over 90% being singletons, with the ten largest covering about 1.6%. Naive CD8 populations comprised CD45RO-negative cells positively selected for CCR7, excluding terminally differentiated effector memory CD45RA+ cells. Remarks on this clone: Its antigen remains unidentified.

Overall study findings and caveats: Enrolling few donors narrowed the genetic and exposure-history diversity that was represented.

Sequencing was performed on naive CD8+ T cells from PBMCs. This TCR came from a man between 18 and 29 years old in good health. Some clones in this sample may be carry-over from other donors' samples.

DNA of the CDR3: TGTGCCAGCAACCTAGCGGGAGGGGCCGAGCAGTACTTC. Translation: CASNLAGGAEQYF. The chain joins TRBV27 to TRBJ2-7; TRBD2 agrees at 12 bases. Germline trimming cut 7 bases from V and 6 bases from J; bases unmatched to any gene: 4. CDR3 length equals 13 residues. Germline V lookup: CDR1 MNHEY, CDR2 SMNVEV (reference sequence).